This T cell receptor (beta chain) was captured in a study of blood T cells in healthy people across ages. General study results and limits: Versus aged donors, long-lived donors had higher diversity and more naive CD4+ cells. Estimates based on one million T cells were treated as lower bounds.

A J-beta primer mix and a sample-barcoded 5' primer were used in a second PCR of about 6 to 12 cycles. A template-switch adaptor with 12 random nucleotides tagged each cDNA molecule. TCRdb re-derived calls from the 5' RACE reads in MiXCR, one entry per CDR3 protein. Of more than 800,000 distinct CDR3 sequences listed, under 30% are singletons. The table lists this clonotype with many counts. The antigen is not known. Trimming removed 5 bases from V and 6 bases from J; junction bases left unmatched: 5. The CDR3 contains 14 residues. The V gene's germline CDR1 is MNHEY and CDR2 SVGAGI. This chain links TRBV6-5 with TRBJ1-5; TRBD1 aligns across 9 bases. Material for sequencing was blood. The receptor comes from a woman older than 75 in good health. This CDR3 reads CASSPGTGIQPQHF. The CDR3 DNA sequence: TGTGCCAGCAGTCCCGGGACAGGGATTCAGCCCCAGCATTTT.